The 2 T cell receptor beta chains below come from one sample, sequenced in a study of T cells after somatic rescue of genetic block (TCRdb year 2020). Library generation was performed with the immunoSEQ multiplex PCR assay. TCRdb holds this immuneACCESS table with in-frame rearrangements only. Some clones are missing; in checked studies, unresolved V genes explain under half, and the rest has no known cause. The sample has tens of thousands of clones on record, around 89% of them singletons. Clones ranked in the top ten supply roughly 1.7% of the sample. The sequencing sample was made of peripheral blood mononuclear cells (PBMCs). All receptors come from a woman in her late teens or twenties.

The CDR3 nucleotides are TGTGCCAGCAGCCTCATCGGGGACTATGGCTACACCTTC. Its translation is CASSLIGDYGYTF. The rearrangement joins TRBV7-2 to TRBJ1-2; no clear D. The CDR3 extends over 13 amino acids. Germline loops: CDR1 SGHTA, CDR2 FQGNSA. The V end lost 5 bases, the J end lost 3 bases, and 10 bases lay between the germline ends.

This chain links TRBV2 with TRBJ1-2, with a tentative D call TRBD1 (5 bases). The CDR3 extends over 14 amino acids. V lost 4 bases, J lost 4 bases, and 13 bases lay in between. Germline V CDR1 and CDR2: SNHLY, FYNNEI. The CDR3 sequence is CASSVEGRTYGYTF. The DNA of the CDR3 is TGTGCCAGCAGTGTGGAGGGGCGAACCTATGGCTACACCTTC. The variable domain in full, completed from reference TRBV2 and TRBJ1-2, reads EPEVTQTPSHQVTQMGQEVILRCVPISNHLYFYWYRQILGQKVEFLVSFYNNEISEKSEIFDDQFSVERPDGSNFTLKIRSTKLEDSAMYFCASSVEGRTYGYTFGSGTRLTVV.